These 6 T cell receptor beta chains were all obtained from the same sample, sequenced in a study of regulatory T cells in long-lasting Graves disease (dated by TCRdb to the early 2020s). Libraries were constructed by multiplex PCR. The sample was run on an Illumina HiSeq 4000. iRepertoire HTBI primers and Arm-PCR amplification of CDR3 regions were used to construct TCR beta libraries. The public reads were run again by TCRdb, first through fastp at Q25 and then through MiXCR, and only productive beta chains were kept. Rows merge per CDR3 protein into single entries with the most common DNA and genes. In all, the sample holds more than 450,000 distinct CDR3 sequences, and 9.5% to 15% of those were seen once. The ten top clones hold roughly 8.9% of the sample. The sample's time point label, in plain terms: newly diagnosed GD, antithyroid drugs for less than 3 months. For both TCR sequencing and RNA sequencing, RNA was extracted from PBMCs using TRIzol.

The same specimen was also included in a second study, on T cells in Graves' hyperthyroidism and ophthalmopathy.

Source: peripheral blood mononuclear cells (PBMCs), taken at new diagnosis, from a patient treated with antithyroid drugs. The receptors shown here come from a woman in her 30s with Graves disease. Donor details come from another sample of the same person, matched by shared clones.

This clonotype was detected ten times or more. The chain couples TRBV2 to TRBJ1-4, with 9 bases that match TRBD1. The germline V gene encodes CDR1 SNHLY and CDR2 FYNNEI. This CDR3 region has 13 residues. V was pared by 8 bases and J by 4 bases, with 2 bases of the junction left unmatched. CDR3 residues: CASRDRVNEKLFF. CDR3 in DNA: TGTGCCAGCCGGGACAGGGTTAATGAAAAACTGTTTTTT.

J is TRBJ1-1 and V is TRBV6-1; D is perhaps TRBD1 (6 bases). Germline V gives CDR1 MNHNS, CDR2 SASEGT. CDR3 length: 12 amino acids. V was cut by 6 bases and J by 8 bases, with 13 bases left in between. CDR3 sequence: CASRPNREEAFF. The CDR3 coding sequence is TGTGCCAGCAGGCCGAACAGGGAGGAAGCTTTCTTT.

There are a few counts of this clonotype. The chain employs TRBV29-1 and TRBJ2-1; 16 nucleotides match TRBD2. The germline gives CDR1 SQVTM, CDR2 ANQGSEA. The J segment lost 10 bases and the V segment lost 5 bases, leaving 8 bases of the junction unmatched. The CDR3 is 15 amino acids. The CDR3 DNA sequence: TGCAGCGTTTCCGGGACTAGCGGGAGGGGGGAAGAGCAGTTCTTC. Translating gives CSVSGTSGRGEEQFF.

Ten or more counts support this clonotype. The rearrangement links TRBV12-3 or TRBV12-4 to TRBJ1-3; TRBD1 aligns across 9 bases. This CDR3 is 13 amino acids long. V was pared by 6 bases and J by 7 bases, with 4 bases of the junction left unmatched. The CDR3 DNA follows: TGTGCCAGCAGAAGGACAGGGGCCAACACCATATATTTT. It specifies CASRRTGANTIYF.

There are many counts of this clonotype. V usage is TRBV28 and J usage is TRBJ1-5; D may be TRBD1 (6 bases). Looked up from germline, CDR1 is MDHEN and CDR2 is SYDVKM. V was trimmed by 8 bases and J by 0 bases, leaving 14 bases between them. This CDR3 spans 15 amino acids. The CDR3 DNA reads as TGTGCCAGCCTGGACAGATCCTATAGCAATCAGCCCCAGCATTTT. This gives the protein CASLDRSYSNQPQHF.

This clonotype was detected many times. The rearrangement uses TRBV7-9 and TRBJ2-3, with D maybe TRBD1 (6 bases). Per the germline V gene, CDR1 is SEHNR and CDR2 is FQNEAQ (reference sequence). The CDR3 consists of 14 residues. Trimming cost V 7 bases and J 3 bases, with 14 bases left between them. The CDR3 protein is CASIRTGSTDTQYF. The CDR3 DNA follows: TGTGCCAGCATCCGAACAGGGTCTACAGATACGCAGTATTTT.